Each of the 12 T cell receptor beta chains below was sequenced from the same sample in a study of a mutant IDH1 vaccine in newly diagnosed glioma. Antigens for these TCRs are unknown. Libraries were prepared by immunoSEQ multiplex PCR; TCRdb keeps only in-frame clonotypes and omits some of them. The table lists approximately 100,000 clones, approximately 89% of them singletons, with 0.7% to 0.95% in the top ten. Indicated time point: week 47, end of study. A 20-mer mutant IDH1 peptide at 300 ug was injected subcutaneously with topical imiquimod. The material sequenced was PBMCs, taken from a glioma patient whose treatment included an IDH1 peptide vaccine. The receptors stem from a woman aged 45-65 years with glioma.

The rearrangement uses TRBV27 and TRBJ1-1, with D uncertain. Trimming took off 2 bases at V and 1 base at J, with 11 bases between the two ends. The CDR3 totals 15 residues. Germline CDR1 MNHEY, CDR2 SMNVEV (reference sequence). The CDR3 loop reads CASSLGLAGNTEAFF. The CDR3 DNA reads TGTGCCAGCAGTTTAGGCTTAGCGGGGAACACTGAAGCTTTCTTT.

This rearrangement joins TRBV27 to TRBJ2-7; D gene unclear. The germline gives CDR1 MNHEY, CDR2 SMNVEV (reference sequence). Trimming cost V 6 bases and J 2 bases, with 8 bases left between them. CDR3 length: 12 residues. The CDR3 region has the DNA TGTGCCAGCAGGCGTAAGCCCTACGAGCAGTACTTC. Protein product: CASRRKPYEQYF.

CDR3 in DNA: TGCACCTCACAAAGAGGTAACCAGCTGCAGTTCTTC. The encoded protein is CTSQRGNQLQFF. The chain couples TRBV29-1 to TRBJ2-1, with D uncertain. The CDR3 has 12 residues. CDR1 is SQVTM and CDR2 is ANQGSEA in the germline V gene.

The chain carries TRBV2 and TRBJ2-1; 7 positions match TRBD2. The CDR3 contains 15 residues. CDR1 SNHLY and CDR2 FYNNEI come from the germline V gene. V shed 8 bases, J shed 1 base, and the junction held 8 bases outside the gene matches. For the CDR3, the DNA is TGTGCCAGCCGCCGTGAGCGGGAATCCTACAATGAGCAGTTCTTC. It translates to CASRRERESYNEQFF.

This rearrangement joins TRBV12-5 to TRBJ2-6, with D maybe TRBD1 (6 bases). This CDR3 region has 19 residues. Trimming removed 2 bases from V and 3 bases from J, with 20 bases in between. CDR1 is LGHNT, CDR2 FRNRAP, per germline. CDR3 in amino acids: CASGLPQGQAALGANVLTF. The CDR3 DNA reads as TGTGCTAGTGGTTTGCCCCAGGGGCAGGCGGCACTTGGGGCCAACGTCCTGACTTTC.

The J gene is TRBJ2-5, the V gene TRBV10-3; tentatively, D is TRBD1 or TRBD2 (5 bases each). The germline V and J ends were trimmed by 0 bases and 7 bases, with 15 bases remaining between them. The germline V gene encodes CDR1 ENHRY and CDR2 SYGVKD. The CDR3 spans 15 residues. The CDR3 protein is CAISESTGAEGTQYF. The CDR3 DNA is TGTGCCATCAGTGAGTCTACAGGCGCTGAGGGGACCCAGTACTTC.

The chain recombines TRBV7-3 with TRBJ1-1; D remains unclear. The CDR3 consists of 14 residues. The V gene's germline CDR1 is SGHTA and CDR2 FQGTGA. The ends were cut back, 0 bases at V and 1 base at J, with 6 bases in the middle. The CDR3 spells CASSLTPGNTEAFF. The CDR3 bases are TGTGCCAGCAGCTTAACCCCCGGGAACACTGAAGCTTTCTTT.

CDR3 residues: CASSLGGGTNEKLFF. The DNA of the CDR3 is TGCGCCAGCAGCTTGGGAGGGGGCACTAATGAAAAACTGTTTTTT. V gene TRBV5-1 combines with J gene TRBJ1-4; 7 nucleotides match TRBD1. The J segment lost 2 bases and the V segment lost 0 bases, leaving 1 base of the junction unmatched. CDR3 length: 15 residues. Germline CDR1 SGHRS, CDR2 YFSETQ.

V usage is TRBV28 and J usage is TRBJ2-1; 9 bases agree with TRBD2. This CDR3 region has 15 residues. V was pared by 6 bases and J by 3 bases, with 6 bases of the junction left unmatched. The germline V gene has CDR1 MDHEN and CDR2 SYDVKM. The CDR3 DNA reads TGTGCCAGCAGCTCTCTAGCGGGATACTACAATGAGCAGTTCTTC. Translated: CASSSLAGYYNEQFF.

J is TRBJ2-3 and V is TRBV27; possibly TRBD1 or TRBD2 for D (5 bases each). This CDR3 contains 16 residues. Germline V gene data show CDR1 as MNHEY and CDR2 as SMNVEV (reference sequence). The ends were cut back, 7 bases at V and 4 bases at J, with 21 bases in the middle. The DNA of the CDR3 is TGTGCCAGCACCACTAGGGGACCGTCTAGGGCAGATACGCAGTATTTT. It is translated as CASTTRGPSRADTQYF.

The CDR3 DNA reads as TGCAGTGCCCCGGGGTTCTCCGAGCAGTACTTC. As protein: CSAPGFSEQYF. V and J are TRBV20-1 and TRBJ2-7, with D maybe TRBD2 (5 bases). The V gene's germline CDR1 is DFQATT and CDR2 SNEGSKA (reference sequence). Deletions cut 6 bases from V and 6 bases from J, with 12 bases between. The CDR3 has 11 residues.

The J gene is TRBJ2-7, the V gene TRBV28, with a tentative D call TRBD1 (6 bases). V gave up 5 bases and J gave up 0 bases, with 14 bases separating them. This CDR3 region has 15 residues. Per germline, CDR1 MDHEN and CDR2 SYDVKM. The CDR3 bases are TGTGCCAGCAGTCCCCCTGACAGGCCCTCCTACGAGCAGTACTTC. It yields the protein CASSPPDRPSYEQYF. The whole variable domain, remainder taken from reference TRBV28 and TRBJ2-7, is DVKVTQSSRYLVKRTGEKVFLECVQDMDHENMFWYRQDPGLGLRLIYFSYDVKMKEKGDIPEGYSVSREKKERFSLILESASTNQTSMYLCASSPPDRPSYEQYFGPGTRLTVT.